The clone carrying this T cell receptor beta chain was seen only a few times. Its cognate antigen is unknown. CD45RO+ cells joined CCR7-negative CD45RA+ TemRA cells to form CD8 memory. The sample originates from a study of shared clonotypes between healthy human individuals. Trimming took off 3 bases at V and 8 bases at J, with 5 bases between the two ends. The CDR3 is 11 residues long. The germline CDR1 and CDR2 sequences are LNHDA and SQIVND (reference sequence). Study-level points and caveats: Larger estimated richness was generally seen in naive subsets than in memory subsets.

A deep-level run was used for the assay. Produced via immunoSEQ multiplex PCR; TCRdb's table is partial and in-frame only. The table lists approximately 95,000 clones, under 70% of them singletons, with around 41% in the top ten. This receptor was taken from a young man in good health. The chain links TRBV19 to TRBJ2-1; D call uncertain. Sequencing used memory CD8+ T cells sorted from blood. Subset given: CD45RO+ cells pooled with CCR7-negative TemRA cells. The CDR3 coding sequence is TGTGCCAGTAGTATTCGGGATGAGCAGTTCTTC. This encodes CASSIRDEQFF.